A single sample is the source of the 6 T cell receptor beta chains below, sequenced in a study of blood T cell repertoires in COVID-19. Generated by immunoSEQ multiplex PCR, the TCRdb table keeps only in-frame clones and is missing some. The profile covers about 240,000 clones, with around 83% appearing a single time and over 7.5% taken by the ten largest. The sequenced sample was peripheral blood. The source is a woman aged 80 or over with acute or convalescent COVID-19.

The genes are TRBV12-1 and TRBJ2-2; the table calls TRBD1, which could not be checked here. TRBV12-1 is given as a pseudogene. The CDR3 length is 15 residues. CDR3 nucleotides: TGTGCCAGCAGCTTGACAGGGCGCGGCACCGGGGAGCTGTTTTTT. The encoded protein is CASSLTGRGTGELFF.

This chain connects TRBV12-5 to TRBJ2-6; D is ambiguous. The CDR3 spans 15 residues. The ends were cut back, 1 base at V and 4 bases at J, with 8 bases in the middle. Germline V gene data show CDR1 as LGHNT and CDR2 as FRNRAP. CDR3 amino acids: CASGLAVVGANVLTF. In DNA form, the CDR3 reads TGTGCTAGTGGTTTGGCGGTCGTGGGGGCCAACGTCCTGACTTTC.

The CDR3 spells CATRGGLGATDTQYF. Written as DNA, the CDR3 is TGTGCCACAAGGGGGGGACTAGGGGCCACAGATACGCAGTATTTT. This chain links TRBV28 with TRBJ2-3, with 8 bases lining up with TRBD2. The CDR3 runs to 15 residues. Germline V lookup: CDR1 MDHEN, CDR2 SYDVKM. The trim removed 10 bases at V and 2 bases at J, leaving 11 bases unmatched.

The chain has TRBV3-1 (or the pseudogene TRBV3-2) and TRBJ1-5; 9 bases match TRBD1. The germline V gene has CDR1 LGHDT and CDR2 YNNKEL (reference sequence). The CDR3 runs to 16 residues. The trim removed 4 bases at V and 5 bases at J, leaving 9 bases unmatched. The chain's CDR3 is CASSPTQDRGHQPQHF. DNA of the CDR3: TGTGCCAGCAGCCCCACCCAGGACAGGGGTCATCAGCCCCAGCATTTT.

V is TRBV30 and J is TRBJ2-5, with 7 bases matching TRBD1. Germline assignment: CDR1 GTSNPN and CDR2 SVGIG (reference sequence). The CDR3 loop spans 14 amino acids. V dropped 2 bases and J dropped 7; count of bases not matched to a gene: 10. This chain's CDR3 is CAWSTLGQLGTQYF. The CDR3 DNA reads TGTGCCTGGAGTACCCTGGGACAGCTCGGGACCCAGTACTTC.

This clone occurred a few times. CDR3 DNA: TGTGCCAGCAGTGATCCAAGGACAGGGACTACTAACTATGGCTACACCTTC. It specifies CASSDPRTGTTNYGYTF. The rearrangement links TRBV6-1 to TRBJ1-2, with TRBD1 matching over 8 bases. V lost 3 bases to trimming and J lost 0 bases; unmatched junction nucleotides: 9. CDR3 length equals 17 residues. Germline CDR1 reads MNHNS; CDR2 reads SASEGT.